What follows are 10 T cell receptor beta chains derived from one specimen sequenced in a study of blood T cell repertoires in COVID-19. The method was immunoSEQ multiplex PCR; TCRdb's version includes in-frame clones alone and lacks a portion of them. The sample has 200,000 to 300,000 clones; approximately 84% are singletons. The sequenced sample was peripheral blood. The receptors originated from a woman between 25 and 40 years old who had recovered from COVID-19.

The V call is TRBV11-2, the J call TRBJ2-5; the match to TRBD2 covers 8 bases. The CDR3 extends over 14 amino acids. V shed 7 bases, J shed 4 bases, and the junction held 8 bases outside the gene matches. CDR1 SGHAT and CDR2 FQNNGV come from the germline V gene. This CDR3 is CASIPGLVPETQYF. The CDR3 DNA reads TGTGCCAGCATTCCGGGACTAGTACCAGAGACCCAGTACTTC.

This clone was seen once. This chain uses TRBV27 with TRBJ2-7; 7 nucleotides match TRBD1. V shed 4 bases and J 8 bases; nucleotides not matched to a gene: 14. The germline V gene has CDR1 MNHEY and CDR2 SMNVEV (reference sequence). The CDR3 spans 15 residues. CDR3 sequence reads: CASSSDRSTTGKQYF. In DNA form, the CDR3 reads TGTGCCAGCAGTTCGGACAGGTCGACCACGGGGAAGCAGTACTTC.

The rearrangement uses TRBV19 and TRBJ1-2; 8 nucleotides match TRBD1. Unmatched junction bases numbered 8, after V lost 4 bases and J lost 4 bases. From germline, CDR1 is LNHDA and CDR2 SQIVND (reference sequence). The CDR3 covers 15 residues. The CDR3 coding sequence is TGTGCCAGTAGTAGGGAGACAGGGGTTACCTATGGCTACACCTTC. Its translation is CASSRETGVTYGYTF. Using reference TRBV19 and TRBJ1-2 for the parts outside the CDR3, the full variable domain is DGGITQSPKYLFRKEGQNVTLSCEQNLNHDAMYWYRQDPGQGLRLIYYSQIVNDFQKGDIAEGYSVSREKKESFPLTVTSAQKNPTAFYLCASSRETGVTYGYTFGSGTRLTVV.

CDR3 nucleotides: TGTGCTAGTGGTTTGTCGACAGGGGGTAACTATGGCTACACCTTC. Residues: CASGLSTGGNYGYTF. V usage is TRBV12-5 and J usage is TRBJ1-2; 9 bases map to TRBD1. CDR1 LGHNT and CDR2 FRNRAP come from the germline V gene. V lost 2 bases, J lost 1 base, and 2 bases stayed unmatched. This CDR3 has 15 amino acids.

This chain links TRBV11-1 with TRBJ2-1, with 11 bases identical to TRBD2. Germline loops: CDR1 SGHAT, CDR2 FQDESV (reference sequence). This CDR3 comprises 15 residues. V lost 6 bases, J lost 4 bases, and 5 bases stayed unmatched. This CDR3 is CASRKLAGGYNEQFF. CDR3 nucleotide sequence: TGTGCCAGCAGAAAGCTAGCGGGGGGTTACAATGAGCAGTTCTTC.

The chain employs TRBV18 and TRBJ2-2; perhaps TRBD2 as D (7 bases). Germline CDR1 and CDR2: KGHSH and LQKENI. This CDR3 is built from 17 residues. V was pared by 3 bases and J by 2 bases, with 16 bases between. The CDR3 is CASSPRPGGANTGELFF. CDR3 DNA sequence: TGTGCCAGCTCACCTCGTCCTGGGGGGGCTAACACCGGGGAGCTGTTTTTT.

The chain employs TRBV6-6 and TRBJ2-6; the D gene is possibly TRBD1 (6 bases). This CDR3 spans 15 amino acids. Germline V gives CDR1 MNHNY, CDR2 SVGAGI (reference sequence). V was clipped by 5 bases and J by 1 base, with 9 bases between them. The CDR3 DNA sequence: TGTGCCAGCAGTACTACAGGGTCTGGGGCCAACGTCCTGACTTTC. It is translated as CASSTTGSGANVLTF.

In this sample, this clone turned up once. This chain joins TRBV7-2 and TRBJ1-4; D possibly corresponds to TRBD1 (6 bases). The germline V gene has CDR1 SGHTA and CDR2 FQGNSA. The V end was cut by 5 bases, the J end by 5 bases, with 12 bases between. The CDR3 sequence is 14 residues long. CDR3 sequence reads: CASSIHGQNEKLFF. The CDR3 nucleotides read TGTGCCAGCAGCATACATGGACAGAATGAAAAACTGTTTTTT.

The genes are TRBV10-1 and TRBJ2-1; the match to TRBD1 covers 7 bases. V shed 4 bases and J 9 bases; nucleotides not matched to a gene: 9. CDR3 length equals 14 residues. The germline V gene encodes CDR1 WNHNN and CDR2 SYGVQD (reference sequence). CDR3 nucleotide sequence: TGCGCCAGCAGTGCGCCCGGGACAGAAAGTGAGCAGTTCTTC. It yields the protein CASSAPGTESEQFF.

In its sample, this clone was seen a few times. This rearrangement joins TRBV18 to TRBJ2-5; 7 bases line up with TRBD1. The CDR3 has 13 residues. Trimming cost V 2 bases and J 5 bases; bases outside gene matches: 2. Germline V gene sequence: CDR1 KGHSH, CDR2 LQKENI. In DNA form, the CDR3 reads TGTGCCAGCTCACCAGGGACAGCGGAGACCCAGTACTTC. Encoded protein: CASSPGTAETQYF.